These T cell receptor beta chains were read from a single sample in a study of graft-versus-host responses after intestinal transplantation. These receptors' antigens are unknown. The data were produced by immunoSEQ multiplex PCR, yet TCRdb's version contains in-frame clones alone and is incomplete. The data contain 95,000 to 110,000 clones, 87% of them seen just once; the ten biggest clones take up roughly 0.64%. The specimen was unstimulated CD4+ T cells sorted from spleen or lymph node cells, collected before transplant. The receptors stem from a human donor who was the organ donor for an intestinal transplant. CDR3s include the opening cysteine and the closing phenylalanine or tryptophan. Each record gives: J gene, D gene, V gene, clone size, CDR3 protein, CDR3 DNA. D genes are given only for firm matches. Clone sizes are given selectively: once, few, many, or a class where the clone is expanded.

TRBJ2-2,.,TRBV5-5,.,CASSLRTGLLNTGELFF,TGTGCCAGCAGCTTGCGGACGGGATTATTAAACACCGGGGAGCTGTTTTTT
TRBJ2-5,.,TRBV4-2,.,CASSQAGDVETQYF,TGTGCCAGCAGCCAAGCAGGGGATGTAGAGACCCAGTACTTC
TRBJ2-4,TRBD2,TRBV6-6,.,CASSYSSGGKNIQYF,TGTGCCAGCAGTTACTCTAGCGGGGGCAAAAACATTCAGTACTTC
TRBJ2-3,TRBD2,TRBV9,.,CASSVLLAASTDTQYF,TGTGCCAGCAGCGTATTACTAGCGGCCTCCACAGATACGCAGTATTTT
TRBJ2-1,.,TRBV2,.,CASSERNEQFF,TGTGCCAGCAGTGAACGCAATGAGCAGTTCTTC
TRBJ2-5,.,TRBV5-1,.,CASSWTPGQQETQYF,TGCGCCAGCAGCTGGACTCCGGGACAACAAGAGACCCAGTACTTC
TRBJ1-3,.,TRBV18,.,CASSPPKGAKGNTIYF,TGTGCCAGCTCACCACCAAAAGGGGCGAAAGGAAACACCATATATTTT
TRBJ2-7,.,TRBV10-3,.,CAVAYSYEQYF,TGTGCAGTAGCTTACTCCTACGAGCAGTACTTC
TRBJ2-3,TRBD2,TRBV6-6,.,CASSRQSGREQDTQYF,TGTGCCAGCAGTAGACAAAGCGGGAGGGAACAAGATACGCAGTATTTT
TRBJ1-2,.,TRBV5-6,.,CASSLGQEYYGYTF,TGTGCCAGCAGCCTGGGTCAGGAATACTATGGCTACACCTTC
TRBJ2-3,.,TRBV20-1,.,CSARWGTQYF,TGCAGTGCCCGTTGGGGTACGCAGTATTTT
TRBJ2-1,.,TRBV7-2,.,CASSSTRFYNEQFF,TGTGCCAGCAGCTCGACGAGGTTCTACAATGAGCAGTTCTTC
TRBJ2-1,.,TRBV5-1,.,CASSLGLYNEQFF,TGCGCCAGCAGCTTGGGACTGTACAATGAGCAGTTCTTC
TRBJ2-1,.,TRBV5-1,few,CASSLVAGGYNEQFF,TGCGCCAGCAGCTTGGTGGCAGGGGGGTACAATGAGCAGTTCTTC
TRBJ2-7,TRBD1,TRBV5-1,.,CASSSGGPSYEQYF,TGCGCCAGCAGTTCAGGGGGTCCCTCCTACGAGCAGTACTTC
TRBJ2-1,.,TRBV4-1,once,CASSPRHGGFSYNEQFF,TGCGCCAGCAGCCCTCGACACGGGGGATTCTCCTACAATGAGCAGTTCTTC
TRBJ2-3,TRBD1,TRBV19,once,CASSIEGQGGADTQYF,TGTGCCAGTAGTATAGAAGGACAGGGGGGAGCAGATACGCAGTATTTT
TRBJ2-3,.,TRBV2,.,CASSESGASTDTQYF,TGTGCCAGCAGTGAAAGCGGTGCTAGCACAGATACGCAGTATTTT